A selection of T cell receptor beta chains follows, all from one sample in a study of T cells in Graves' hyperthyroidism and ophthalmopathy. From the multiplex PCR reads, TCRdb called clonotypes with MiXCR, one entry per CDR3 protein. The sample shows 640,000 or so distinct CDR3 sequences, approximately 15% of them seen only once. Sequences were obtained from blood. Receptors were obtained from a woman aged 40 to 55 with Graves' ophthalmopathy. CDR3s leave out the opening cysteine and the closing phenylalanine or tryptophan. Fields, in order: CDR3 protein, J gene, V gene, clone size. Clone size is given for some rows only: seen once, a few or many times, or a class if the clone is expanded.

CDR3aa: SAFGAGNTEAF; j_gene: TRBJ1-1; v_gene: TRBV20-1; abundance: many
CDR3aa: ASSLVNSYSNQPQH; j_gene: TRBJ1-5; v_gene: TRBV7-9; abundance: many
CDR3aa: ASSLYGHNTEAF; j_gene: TRBJ1-1; v_gene: TRBV7-2; abundance: many
CDR3aa: ASNTGTGLPSGYT; j_gene: TRBJ1-2; v_gene: TRBV28; abundance: -
CDR3aa: ASSLDPDRASQQY; j_gene: TRBJ2-7; v_gene: TRBV11-3; abundance: many
CDR3aa: SVWQTYQETQY; j_gene: TRBJ2-5; v_gene: TRBV29-1; abundance: -
CDR3aa: ASSQLGLAGGVETQY; j_gene: TRBJ2-5; v_gene: TRBV3-1; abundance: -
CDR3aa: AWSKGANYGYT; j_gene: TRBJ1-2; v_gene: TRBV30; abundance: many
CDR3aa: ASLGGRNQPQH; j_gene: TRBJ1-5; v_gene: TRBV19; abundance: once
CDR3aa: ASSLSLAGVDQY; j_gene: TRBJ2-5; v_gene: TRBV7-2; abundance: many
CDR3aa: AWSPGPYGYT; j_gene: TRBJ1-2; v_gene: TRBV30; abundance: many
CDR3aa: ASTGPPSYEQY; j_gene: TRBJ2-7; v_gene: TRBV30; abundance: -
CDR3aa: SASGQSGFEAF; j_gene: TRBJ1-1; v_gene: TRBV20-1; abundance: -
CDR3aa: ASSQGGRAETQY; j_gene: TRBJ2-5; v_gene: TRBV12-3/TRBV12-4; abundance: many
CDR3aa: ASSEVGDPEAF; j_gene: TRBJ1-1; v_gene: TRBV6-1; abundance: many
CDR3aa: ASSSTAQAVVEQY; j_gene: TRBJ2-7; v_gene: TRBV12-3/TRBV12-4; abundance: many
CDR3aa: ASSVDLAGRSYEQY; j_gene: TRBJ2-7; v_gene: TRBV9; abundance: many
CDR3aa: ASSRTAQISYEQY; j_gene: TRBJ2-7; v_gene: TRBV6-1; abundance: -
CDR3aa: ASSARGAWGELF; j_gene: TRBJ2-2; v_gene: TRBV11-2; abundance: few
CDR3aa: ASSFQGSETQY; j_gene: TRBJ2-5; v_gene: TRBV7-2; abundance: many
CDR3aa: ASENDAGTSGSYEQY; j_gene: TRBJ2-7; v_gene: TRBV28; abundance: many
CDR3aa: ASSGTRRTYEQY; j_gene: TRBJ2-7; v_gene: TRBV6-2/TRBV6-3; abundance: many
CDR3aa: ASSAGTGVGGYT; j_gene: TRBJ1-2; v_gene: TRBV6-4; abundance: many
CDR3aa: SVEKTGGQTEAF; j_gene: TRBJ1-1; v_gene: TRBV29-1; abundance: many
CDR3aa: ASSSGLDFAQY; j_gene: TRBJ2-7; v_gene: TRBV7-8; abundance: many
CDR3aa: ASSRAVGAAYEQY; j_gene: TRBJ2-7; v_gene: TRBV27; abundance: many
CDR3aa: ASSPETGRNYEQY; j_gene: TRBJ2-7; v_gene: TRBV28; abundance: many
CDR3aa: ASSISGRAVIEQY; j_gene: TRBJ2-7; v_gene: TRBV5-1; abundance: few
CDR3aa: ASSYSTSTMDETQY; j_gene: TRBJ2-5; v_gene: TRBV6-5; abundance: many
CDR3aa: AWSLGTHLNTEAF; j_gene: TRBJ1-1; v_gene: TRBV30; abundance: -
CDR3aa: ASRPRTTGIGNTEAF; j_gene: TRBJ1-1; v_gene: TRBV19; abundance: -
CDR3aa: ASSLEERTGELF; j_gene: TRBJ2-2; v_gene: TRBV11-3; abundance: many
CDR3aa: ASSRPGEGYEQY; j_gene: TRBJ2-7; v_gene: TRBV19; abundance: -
CDR3aa: ASNSQLAKNIQY; j_gene: TRBJ2-4; v_gene: TRBV6-1; abundance: few
CDR3aa: ASSLSDTGGYEQY; j_gene: TRBJ2-7; v_gene: TRBV12-3/TRBV12-4; abundance: -
CDR3aa: SADSGTYEQY; j_gene: TRBJ2-7; v_gene: TRBV20-1; abundance: many
CDR3aa: ASSYVQGFEAF; j_gene: TRBJ1-1; v_gene: TRBV12-3/TRBV12-4; abundance: -
CDR3aa: ASSQGASGRIYEQY; j_gene: TRBJ2-7; v_gene: TRBV4-1; abundance: few
CDR3aa: ASSFLDRGFGNTIY; j_gene: TRBJ1-3; v_gene: TRBV27; abundance: few
CDR3aa: ASSIRTYEQY; j_gene: TRBJ2-7; v_gene: TRBV28; abundance: many
CDR3aa: ASSNRLNYGYT; j_gene: TRBJ1-2; v_gene: TRBV27; abundance: many
CDR3aa: ASRRRTGYLDYGYT; j_gene: TRBJ1-2; v_gene: TRBV6-4; abundance: many
CDR3aa: ASSQEINYGYT; j_gene: TRBJ1-2; v_gene: TRBV4-2; abundance: many
CDR3aa: ASSSPNGKETQY; j_gene: TRBJ2-5; v_gene: TRBV6-2/TRBV6-3; abundance: many
CDR3aa: SVEAPLGGLDGYT; j_gene: TRBJ1-2; v_gene: TRBV29-1; abundance: many
CDR3aa: AISRTAYEQY; j_gene: TRBJ2-7; v_gene: TRBV10-3; abundance: many
CDR3aa: SARESGDSYEQY; j_gene: TRBJ2-7; v_gene: TRBV20-1; abundance: -
CDR3aa: SVARSGTYEQY; j_gene: TRBJ2-7; v_gene: TRBV29-1; abundance: few
CDR3aa: ASIGGGDLWSYT; j_gene: TRBJ1-2; v_gene: TRBV28; abundance: few
CDR3aa: ASSYSNPGNYEQY; j_gene: TRBJ2-7; v_gene: TRBV6-5; abundance: many
CDR3aa: SATDSLNTEAF; j_gene: TRBJ1-1; v_gene: TRBV20-1; abundance: many
CDR3aa: ASSGTSGRTDTQY; j_gene: TRBJ2-3; v_gene: TRBV2; abundance: many
CDR3aa: ASTPDISYEQY; j_gene: TRBJ2-7; v_gene: TRBV12-3/TRBV12-4; abundance: many
CDR3aa: ASSSSPGTSGSTDTQY; j_gene: TRBJ2-3; v_gene: TRBV28; abundance: few
CDR3aa: ASSLTATSYT; j_gene: TRBJ1-2; v_gene: TRBV12-3/TRBV12-4; abundance: many
CDR3aa: SVLPRDSLFGELF; j_gene: TRBJ2-2; v_gene: TRBV29-1; abundance: few
CDR3aa: SAKGFRRETQY; j_gene: TRBJ2-5; v_gene: TRBV29-1; abundance: -